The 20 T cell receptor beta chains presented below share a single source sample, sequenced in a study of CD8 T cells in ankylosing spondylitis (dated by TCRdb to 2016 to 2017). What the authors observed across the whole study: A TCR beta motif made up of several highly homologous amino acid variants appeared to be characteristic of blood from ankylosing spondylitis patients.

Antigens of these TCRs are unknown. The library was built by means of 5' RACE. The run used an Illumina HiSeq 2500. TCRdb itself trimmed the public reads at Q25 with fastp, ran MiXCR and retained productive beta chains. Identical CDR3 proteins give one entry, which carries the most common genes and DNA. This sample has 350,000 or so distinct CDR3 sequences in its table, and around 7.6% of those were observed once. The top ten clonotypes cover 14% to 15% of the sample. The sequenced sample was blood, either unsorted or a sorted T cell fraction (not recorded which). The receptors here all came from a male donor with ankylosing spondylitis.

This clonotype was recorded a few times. CDR3 residues: CASSQGPGTDTQYF. CDR3 DNA sequence: TGTGCCAGCAGCCAGGGACCGGGCACAGATACGCAGTATTTT. The chain recombines TRBV5-6 with TRBJ2-3, with D perhaps assigned TRBD1 or TRBD2 (5 bases each). This CDR3 contains 14 residues. Trimming shortened V by 4 bases and J by 1 base, and 10 bases separated the two germline ends. The germline gives CDR1 SGHDT, CDR2 YYEEEE.

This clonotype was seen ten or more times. CDR3 DNA sequence: TGTGCCAGCAGCACCCTAGGTGATCAGCCCCAGCATTTT. Residues: CASSTLGDQPQHF. The V and J genes are TRBV6-6 and TRBJ1-5; D is undetermined. CDR1 and CDR2 from the germline V gene are MNHNY and SVGAGI (reference sequence). V lost 6 bases and J lost 5, with 11 bases in between. The CDR3 runs to 13 residues.

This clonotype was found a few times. In DNA, the CDR3 is TGTGCCAGCAGCGTAGAGGCGGGGAATTCACCCCTCCACTTT. Translation: CASSVEAGNSPLHF. The chain joins TRBV9 to TRBJ1-6, with no clear D. CDR1 is SGDLS, CDR2 YYNGEE, per germline. The V and J ends lost 0 bases and 7 bases respectively, with 8 bases between them. The CDR3 totals 14 residues. The variable domain in full, completed from reference TRBV9 and TRBJ1-6, reads DSGVTQTPKHLITATGQRVTLRCSPRSGDLSVYWYQQSLDQGLQFLIQYYNGEERAKGNILERFSAQQFPDLHSELNLSSLELGDSALYFCASSVEAGNSPLHFGNGTRLTVT.

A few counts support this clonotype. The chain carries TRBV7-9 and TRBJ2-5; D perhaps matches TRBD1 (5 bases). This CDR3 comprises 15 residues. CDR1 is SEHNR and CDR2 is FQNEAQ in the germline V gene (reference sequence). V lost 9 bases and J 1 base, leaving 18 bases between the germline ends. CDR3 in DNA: TGTGCCAGTGATAAGGACAACCGCGTCCAAGAGACCCAGTACTTC. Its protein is CASDKDNRVQETQYF.

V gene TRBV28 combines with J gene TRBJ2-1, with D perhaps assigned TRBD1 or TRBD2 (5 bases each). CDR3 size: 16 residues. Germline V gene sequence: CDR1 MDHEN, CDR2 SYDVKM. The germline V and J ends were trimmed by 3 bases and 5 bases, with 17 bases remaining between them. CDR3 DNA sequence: TGTGCCAGCAGTTTTTGGGAGATGGTAGGGGACAATGAGCAGTTCTTC. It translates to CASSFWEMVGDNEQFF.

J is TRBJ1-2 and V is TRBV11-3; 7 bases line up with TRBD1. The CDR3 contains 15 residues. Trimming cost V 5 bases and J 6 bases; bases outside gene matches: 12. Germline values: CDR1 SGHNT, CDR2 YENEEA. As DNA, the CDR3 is TGTGCCAGCAGCCCAGACCCCAGGGGGGGAGATGGCTACACCTTC. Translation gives CASSPDPRGGDGYTF.

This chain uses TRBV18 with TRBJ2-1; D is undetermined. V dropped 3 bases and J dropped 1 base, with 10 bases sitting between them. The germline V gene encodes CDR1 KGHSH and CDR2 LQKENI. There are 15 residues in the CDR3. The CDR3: CASSPPPISYNEQFF. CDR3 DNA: TGTGCCAGCTCACCTCCTCCGATTTCCTACAATGAGCAGTTCTTC.

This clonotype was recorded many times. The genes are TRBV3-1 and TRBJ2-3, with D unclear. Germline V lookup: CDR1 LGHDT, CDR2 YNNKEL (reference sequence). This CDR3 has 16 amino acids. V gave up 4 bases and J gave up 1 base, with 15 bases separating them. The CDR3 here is CASSPRPRIRTDTQYF. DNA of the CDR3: TGTGCCAGCAGCCCCAGACCCCGGATACGCACAGATACGCAGTATTTT.

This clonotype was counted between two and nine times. The CDR3 loop is CASSLMFEAYEQYF. CDR3 nucleotides: TGCGCCAGCAGCTTAATGTTTGAGGCCTACGAGCAGTACTTC. The rearrangement links TRBV5-1 to TRBJ2-7; D is unresolved. This CDR3 is built from 14 residues. The V gene lost 2 bases and the J gene lost 2 bases, with 11 bases spanning the gap. Germline V gives CDR1 SGHRS, CDR2 YFSETQ.

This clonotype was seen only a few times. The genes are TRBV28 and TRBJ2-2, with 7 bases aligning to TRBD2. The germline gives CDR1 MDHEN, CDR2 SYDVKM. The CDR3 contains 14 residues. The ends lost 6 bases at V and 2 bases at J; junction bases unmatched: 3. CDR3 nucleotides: TGTGCCAGCAGGGGGAGGGATAACACCGGGGAGCTGTTTTTT. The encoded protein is CASRGRDNTGELFF.

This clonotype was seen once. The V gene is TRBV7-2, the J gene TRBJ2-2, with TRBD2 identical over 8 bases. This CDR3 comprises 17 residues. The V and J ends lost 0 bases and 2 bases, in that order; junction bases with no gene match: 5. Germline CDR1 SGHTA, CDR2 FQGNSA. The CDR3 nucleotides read TGTGCCAGCAGCTTAGCGGGAGGGACTAGAAACACCGGGGAGCTGTTTTTT. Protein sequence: CASSLAGGTRNTGELFF.

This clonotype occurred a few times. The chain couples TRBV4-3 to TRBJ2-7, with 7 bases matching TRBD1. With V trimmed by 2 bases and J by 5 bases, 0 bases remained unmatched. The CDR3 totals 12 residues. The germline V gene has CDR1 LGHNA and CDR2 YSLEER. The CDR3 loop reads CASSQTGDEQYF. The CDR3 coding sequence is TGCGCCAGCAGCCAAACAGGGGACGAGCAGTACTTC.

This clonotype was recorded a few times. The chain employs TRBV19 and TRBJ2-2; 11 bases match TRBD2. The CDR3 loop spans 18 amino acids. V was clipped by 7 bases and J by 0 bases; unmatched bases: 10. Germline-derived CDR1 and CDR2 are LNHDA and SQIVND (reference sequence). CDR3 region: CASKLAGGFVANTGELFF. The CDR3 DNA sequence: TGTGCCAGTAAGCTAGCGGGAGGTTTTGTAGCGAACACCGGGGAGCTGTTTTTT.

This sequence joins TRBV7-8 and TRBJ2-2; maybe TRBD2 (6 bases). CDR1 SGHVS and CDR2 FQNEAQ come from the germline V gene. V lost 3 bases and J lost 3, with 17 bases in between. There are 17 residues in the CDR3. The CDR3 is CASSFLEGLAYTGELFF. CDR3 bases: TGTGCCAGCAGCTTCCTGGAGGGACTGGCGTACACCGGGGAGCTGTTTTTT.

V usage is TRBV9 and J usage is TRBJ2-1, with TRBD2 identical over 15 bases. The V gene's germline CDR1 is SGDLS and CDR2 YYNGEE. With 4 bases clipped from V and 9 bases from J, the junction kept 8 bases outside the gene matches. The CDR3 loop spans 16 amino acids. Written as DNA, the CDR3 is TGTGCCAGCAGCCTTGGACTAGCGGGAGGGCCGGGTGAGCAGTTCTTC. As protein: CASSLGLAGGPGEQFF.

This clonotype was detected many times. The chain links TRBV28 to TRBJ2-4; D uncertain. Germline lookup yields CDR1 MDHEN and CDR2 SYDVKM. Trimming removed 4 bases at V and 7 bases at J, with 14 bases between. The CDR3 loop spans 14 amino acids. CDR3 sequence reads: CASSSVGARNIQYF. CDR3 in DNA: TGTGCCAGCAGTTCAGTCGGTGCGAGGAACATTCAGTACTTC.

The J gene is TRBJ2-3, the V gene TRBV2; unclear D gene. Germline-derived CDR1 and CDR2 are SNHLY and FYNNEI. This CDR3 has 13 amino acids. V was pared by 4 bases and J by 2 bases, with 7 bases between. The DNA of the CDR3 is TGTGCCAGCAGTGTGCGGCTCACAGATACGCAGTATTTT. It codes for CASSVRLTDTQYF.

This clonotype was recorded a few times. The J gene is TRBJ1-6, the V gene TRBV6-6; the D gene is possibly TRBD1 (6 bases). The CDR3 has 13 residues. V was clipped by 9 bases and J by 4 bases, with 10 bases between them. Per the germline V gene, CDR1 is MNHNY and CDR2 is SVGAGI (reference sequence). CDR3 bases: TGTGCCAGTTCCGGGACATATAATTCACCCCTCCACTTT. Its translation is CASSGTYNSPLHF.

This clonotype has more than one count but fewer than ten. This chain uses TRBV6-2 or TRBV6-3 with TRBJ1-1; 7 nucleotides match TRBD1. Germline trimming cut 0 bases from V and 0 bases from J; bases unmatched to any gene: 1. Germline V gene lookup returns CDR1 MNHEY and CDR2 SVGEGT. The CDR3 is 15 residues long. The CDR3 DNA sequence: TGTGCCAGCAGTTACTCGGGACAGATGAACACTGAAGCTTTCTTT. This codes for CASSYSGQMNTEAFF.

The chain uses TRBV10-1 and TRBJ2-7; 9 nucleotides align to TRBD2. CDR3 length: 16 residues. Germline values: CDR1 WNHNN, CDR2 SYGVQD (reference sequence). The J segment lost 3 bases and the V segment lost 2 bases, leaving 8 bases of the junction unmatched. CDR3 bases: TGCGCCAGCAGTGAGGCGGGCTCTAGCGGGATCTACGAGCAGTACTTC. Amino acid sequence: CASSEAGSSGIYEQYF.